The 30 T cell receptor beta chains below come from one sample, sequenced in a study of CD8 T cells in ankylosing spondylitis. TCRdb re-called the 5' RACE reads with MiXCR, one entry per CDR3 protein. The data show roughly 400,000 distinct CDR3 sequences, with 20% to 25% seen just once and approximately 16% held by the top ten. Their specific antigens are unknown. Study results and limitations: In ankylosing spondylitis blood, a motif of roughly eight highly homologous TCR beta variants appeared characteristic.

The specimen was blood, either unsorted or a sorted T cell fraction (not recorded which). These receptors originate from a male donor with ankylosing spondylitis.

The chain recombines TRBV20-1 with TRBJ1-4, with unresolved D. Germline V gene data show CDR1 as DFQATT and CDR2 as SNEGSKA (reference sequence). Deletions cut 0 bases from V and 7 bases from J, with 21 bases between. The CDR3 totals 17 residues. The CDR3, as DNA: TGCAGTGCTAGAGATCCCGGGGTCGGCTCCTCGGGTGAAAAACTGTTTTTT. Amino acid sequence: CSARDPGVGSSGEKLFF.

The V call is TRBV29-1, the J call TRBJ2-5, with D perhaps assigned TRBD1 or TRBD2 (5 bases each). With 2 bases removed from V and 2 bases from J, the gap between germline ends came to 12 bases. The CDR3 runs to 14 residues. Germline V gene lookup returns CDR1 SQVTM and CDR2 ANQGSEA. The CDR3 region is CSVEWGNRQETQYF. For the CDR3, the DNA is TGCAGCGTTGAATGGGGGAACAGACAAGAGACCCAGTACTTC. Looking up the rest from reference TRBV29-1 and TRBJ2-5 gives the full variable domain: SAVISQKPSRDICQRGTSLTIQCQVDSQVTMMFWYRQQPGQSLTLIATANQGSEATYESGFVIDKFPISRPNLTFSTLTVSNMSPEDSSIYLCSVEWGNRQETQYFGPGTRLLVL.

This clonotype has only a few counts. The DNA of the CDR3 is TGTGCCACCAGTGATTCGTTGGAACCCTCCTACAATGAGCAGTTCTTC. It encodes CATSDSLEPSYNEQFF. The V gene is TRBV24-1, the J gene TRBJ2-1; D is ambiguous. The CDR3 loop spans 16 amino acids. Trimming took 2 bases from V and 0 from J, leaving 10 bases between them. Germline V gives CDR1 KGHDR, CDR2 SFDVKD.

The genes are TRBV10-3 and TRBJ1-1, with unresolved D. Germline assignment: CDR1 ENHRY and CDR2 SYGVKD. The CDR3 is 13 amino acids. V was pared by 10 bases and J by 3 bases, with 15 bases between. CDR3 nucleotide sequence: TGTGCCACCGGACTCTCCGAGTACACTGAAGCTTTCTTT. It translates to CATGLSEYTEAFF.

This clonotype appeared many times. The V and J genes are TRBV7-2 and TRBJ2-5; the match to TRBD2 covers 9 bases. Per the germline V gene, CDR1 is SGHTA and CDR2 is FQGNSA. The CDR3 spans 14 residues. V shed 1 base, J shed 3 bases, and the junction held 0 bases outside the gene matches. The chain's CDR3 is CASSLGLAEETQYF. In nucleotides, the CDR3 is TGTGCCAGCAGCTTAGGACTAGCGGAAGAGACCCAGTACTTC. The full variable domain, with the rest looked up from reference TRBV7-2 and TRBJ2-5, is GAGVSQSPSNKVTEKGKDVELRCDPISGHTALYWYRQSLGQGLEFLIYFQGNSAPDKSGLPSDRFSAERTGGSVSTLTIQRTQQEDSAVYLCASSLGLAEETQYFGPGTRLLVL.

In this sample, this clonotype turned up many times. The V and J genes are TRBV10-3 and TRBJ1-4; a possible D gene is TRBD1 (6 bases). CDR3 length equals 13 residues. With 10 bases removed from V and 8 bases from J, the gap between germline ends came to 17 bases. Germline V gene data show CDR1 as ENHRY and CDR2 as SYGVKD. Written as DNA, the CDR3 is TGTGCCACCGGAGAGGGGGTTTCCGAAAAACTGTTTTTT. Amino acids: CATGEGVSEKLFF.

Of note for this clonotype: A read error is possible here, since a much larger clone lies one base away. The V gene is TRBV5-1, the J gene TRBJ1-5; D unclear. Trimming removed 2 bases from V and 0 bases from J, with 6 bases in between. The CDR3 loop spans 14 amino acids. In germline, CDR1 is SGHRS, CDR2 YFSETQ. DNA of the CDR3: TGCGCCAGCAGCTTCGGGGATAGCAATCAGCCCCAGCATTTT. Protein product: CASSFGDSNQPQHF.

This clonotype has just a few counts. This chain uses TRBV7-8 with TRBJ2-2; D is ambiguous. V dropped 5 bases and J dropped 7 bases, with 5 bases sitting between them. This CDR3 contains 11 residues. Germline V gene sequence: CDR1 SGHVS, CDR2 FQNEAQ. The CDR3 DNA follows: TGTGCCAGCAGCGTGGGCGGGGAGCTGTTTTTT. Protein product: CASSVGGELFF.

The DNA of the CDR3 is TGTGCCAGCTCACCAGGAGGCTCCCGACTCGAGCAGTACTTC. Encoded protein: CASSPGGSRLEQYF. The gene calls are TRBV18 and TRBJ2-7, with a possible D match to TRBD2 (5 bases). The germline CDR1 and CDR2 sequences are KGHSH and LQKENI. This CDR3 is built from 14 residues. Trimming shortened V by 2 bases and J by 6 bases, and 14 bases separated the two germline ends.

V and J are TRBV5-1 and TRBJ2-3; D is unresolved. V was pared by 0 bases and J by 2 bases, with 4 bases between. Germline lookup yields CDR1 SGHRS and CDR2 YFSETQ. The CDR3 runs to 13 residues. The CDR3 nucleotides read TGCGCCAGCAGCTTGGTGCCCACAGATACGCAGTATTTT. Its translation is CASSLVPTDTQYF.

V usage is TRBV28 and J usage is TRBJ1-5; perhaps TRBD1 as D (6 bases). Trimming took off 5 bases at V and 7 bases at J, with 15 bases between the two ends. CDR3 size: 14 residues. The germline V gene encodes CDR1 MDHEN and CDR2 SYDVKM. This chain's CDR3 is CASSGTWEVQPQHF. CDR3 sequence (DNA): TGTGCCAGCAGTGGGACATGGGAAGTACAGCCCCAGCATTTT.

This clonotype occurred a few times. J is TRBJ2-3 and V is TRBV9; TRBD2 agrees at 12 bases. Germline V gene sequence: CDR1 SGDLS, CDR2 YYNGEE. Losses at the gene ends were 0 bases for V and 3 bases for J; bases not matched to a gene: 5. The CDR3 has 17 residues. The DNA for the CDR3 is TGTGCCAGCAGCGTAGCGCGACTAGCGGGAGAGACAGATACGCAGTATTTT. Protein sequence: CASSVARLAGETDTQYF.

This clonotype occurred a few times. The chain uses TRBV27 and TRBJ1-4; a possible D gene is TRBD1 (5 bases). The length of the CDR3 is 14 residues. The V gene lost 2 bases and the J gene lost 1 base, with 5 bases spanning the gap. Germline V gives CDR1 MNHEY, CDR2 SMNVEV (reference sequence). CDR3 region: CASSLQGTNEKLFF. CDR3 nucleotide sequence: TGTGCCAGCAGTTTACAGGGAACTAATGAAAAACTGTTTTTT.

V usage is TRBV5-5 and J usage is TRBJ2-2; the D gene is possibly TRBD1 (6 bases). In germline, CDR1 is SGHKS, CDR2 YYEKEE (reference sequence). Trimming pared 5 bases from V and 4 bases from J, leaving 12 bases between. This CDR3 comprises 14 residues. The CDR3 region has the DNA TGTGCCAGCAGTTTGTGGGGGCGCACCGGGGAGCTGTTTTTT. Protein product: CASSLWGRTGELFF.

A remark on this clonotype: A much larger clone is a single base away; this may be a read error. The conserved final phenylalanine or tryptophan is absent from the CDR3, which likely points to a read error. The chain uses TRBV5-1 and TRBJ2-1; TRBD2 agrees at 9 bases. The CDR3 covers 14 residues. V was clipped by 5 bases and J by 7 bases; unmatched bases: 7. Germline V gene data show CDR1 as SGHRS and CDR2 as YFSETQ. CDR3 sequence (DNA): TGCGCCAGCAGTCGTACTAGCGGGTCAAATGAGCAGTTCTAC. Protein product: CASSRTSGSNEQFY.

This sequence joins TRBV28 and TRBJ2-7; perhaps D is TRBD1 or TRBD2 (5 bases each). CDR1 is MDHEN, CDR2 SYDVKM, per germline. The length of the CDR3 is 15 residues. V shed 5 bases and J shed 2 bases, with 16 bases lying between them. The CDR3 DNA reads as TGTGCCAGCAGTCCTACCGGGACGGTAACCTACGAGCAGTACTTC. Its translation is CASSPTGTVTYEQYF.

In DNA form, the CDR3 reads TGCAGCGTTAAATTACAGGGTCTAGAGACCCAGTACTTC. It encodes CSVKLQGLETQYF. The chain joins TRBV29-1 to TRBJ2-5; a weak D match, TRBD1 (6 bases). The V gene's germline CDR1 is SQVTM and CDR2 ANQGSEA. This CDR3 is 13 amino acids long. With 5 bases removed from V and 4 bases from J, the gap between germline ends came to 14 bases.

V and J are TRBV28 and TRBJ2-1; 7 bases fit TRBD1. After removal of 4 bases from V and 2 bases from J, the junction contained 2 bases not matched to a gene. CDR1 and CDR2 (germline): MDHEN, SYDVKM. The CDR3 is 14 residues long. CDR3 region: CASSSGQTYNEQFF. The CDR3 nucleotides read TGTGCCAGCAGTTCGGGACAGACCTACAATGAGCAGTTCTTC.

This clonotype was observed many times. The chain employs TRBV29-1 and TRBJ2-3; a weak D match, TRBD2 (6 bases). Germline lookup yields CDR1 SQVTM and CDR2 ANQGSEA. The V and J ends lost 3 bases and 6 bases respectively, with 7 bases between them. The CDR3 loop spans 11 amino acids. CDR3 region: CSVDGGDTQYF. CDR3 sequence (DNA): TGCAGCGTTGATGGAGGGGATACGCAGTATTTT.

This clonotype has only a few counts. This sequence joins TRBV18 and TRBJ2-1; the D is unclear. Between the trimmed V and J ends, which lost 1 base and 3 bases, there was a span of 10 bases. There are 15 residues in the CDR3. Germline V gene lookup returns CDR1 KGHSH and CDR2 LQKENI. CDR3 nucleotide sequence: TGTGCCAGCTCACCACTCCCTGAGGTCTACAATGAGCAGTTCTTC. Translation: CASSPLPEVYNEQFF.

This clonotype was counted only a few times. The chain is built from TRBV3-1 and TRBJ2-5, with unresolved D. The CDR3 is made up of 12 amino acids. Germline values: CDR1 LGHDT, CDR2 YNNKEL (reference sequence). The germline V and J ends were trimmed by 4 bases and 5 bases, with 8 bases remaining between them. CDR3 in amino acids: CASSPPRETQYF. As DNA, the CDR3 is TGTGCCAGCAGCCCTCCCCGGGAGACCCAGTACTTC.

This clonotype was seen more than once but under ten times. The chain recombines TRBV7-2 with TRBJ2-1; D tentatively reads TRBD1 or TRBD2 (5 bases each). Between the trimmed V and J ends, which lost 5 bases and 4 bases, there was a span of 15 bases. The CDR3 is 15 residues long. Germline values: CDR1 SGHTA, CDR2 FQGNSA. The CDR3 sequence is CASSPSPGPYNEQFF. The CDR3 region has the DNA TGTGCCAGCAGCCCCTCACCGGGGCCTTACAATGAGCAGTTCTTC.

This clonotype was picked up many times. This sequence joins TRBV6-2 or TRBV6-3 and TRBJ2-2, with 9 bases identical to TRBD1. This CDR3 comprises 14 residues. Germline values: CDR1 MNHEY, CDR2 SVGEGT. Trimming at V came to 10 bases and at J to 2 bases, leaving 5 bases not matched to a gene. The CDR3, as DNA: TGTGCCACAAGGGGACAGGGAAACACCGGGGAGCTGTTTTTT. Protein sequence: CATRGQGNTGELFF.

This CDR3 reads CASSFQGSSNTGELFF. CDR3 DNA sequence: TGTGCCAGCAGTTTCCAAGGCAGCTCGAACACCGGGGAGCTGTTTTTT. The rearrangement uses TRBV27 and TRBJ2-2; D unclear. Germline V gene sequence: CDR1 MNHEY, CDR2 SMNVEV (reference sequence). The length of the CDR3 is 16 residues. Trimming took off 3 bases at V and 0 bases at J, with 11 bases between the two ends.

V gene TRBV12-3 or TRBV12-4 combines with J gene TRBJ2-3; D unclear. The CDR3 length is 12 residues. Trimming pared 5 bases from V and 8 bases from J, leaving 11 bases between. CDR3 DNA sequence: TGTGCCAGCAGTCCCCCCTGGGGTACGCAGTATTTT. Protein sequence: CASSPPWGTQYF.

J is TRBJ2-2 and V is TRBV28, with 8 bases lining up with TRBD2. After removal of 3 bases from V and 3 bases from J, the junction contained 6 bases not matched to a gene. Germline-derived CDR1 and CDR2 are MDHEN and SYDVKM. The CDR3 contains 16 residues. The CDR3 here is CASSFLVSGDTGELFF. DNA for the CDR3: TGTGCCAGCAGTTTTTTGGTTAGCGGGGACACCGGGGAGCTGTTTTTT.

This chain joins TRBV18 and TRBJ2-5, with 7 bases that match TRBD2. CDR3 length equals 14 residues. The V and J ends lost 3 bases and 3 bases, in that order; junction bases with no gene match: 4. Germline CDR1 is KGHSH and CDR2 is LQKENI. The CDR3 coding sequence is TGTGCCAGCTCACCCCAGGGAGGGAAAGAGACCCAGTACTTC. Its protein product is CASSPQGGKETQYF.

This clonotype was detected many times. CDR3 sequence reads: CASSLFLVADSGNTIYF. The DNA for the CDR3 is TGCGCCAGCAGCTTGTTTCTAGTCGCCGACTCTGGAAACACCATATATTTT. The gene calls are TRBV5-1 and TRBJ1-3; D gene ambiguous. Trimming left V 1 base short and J 0 bases short, with 14 bases between. The germline gives CDR1 SGHRS, CDR2 YFSETQ. The CDR3 totals 17 residues. Full variable domain (rest looked up from reference TRBV5-1 and TRBJ1-3): KAGVTQTPRYLIKTRGQQVTLSCSPISGHRSVSWYQQTPGQGLQFLFEYFSETQRNKGNFPGRFSGRQFSNSRSEMNVSTLELGDSALYLCASSLFLVADSGNTIYFGEGSWLTVV.

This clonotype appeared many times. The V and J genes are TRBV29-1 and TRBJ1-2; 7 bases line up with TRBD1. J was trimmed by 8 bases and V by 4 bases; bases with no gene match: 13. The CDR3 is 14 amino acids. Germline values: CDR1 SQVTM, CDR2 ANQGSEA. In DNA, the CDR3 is TGCAGCGTTGTACCCGCCCAGGGGGAGAGAGGCTACACCTTC. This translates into CSVVPAQGERGYTF.

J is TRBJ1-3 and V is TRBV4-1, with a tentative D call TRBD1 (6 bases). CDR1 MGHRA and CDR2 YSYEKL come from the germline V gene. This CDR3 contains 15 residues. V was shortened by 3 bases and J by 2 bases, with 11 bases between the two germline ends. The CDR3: CASSQAGVAGNTIYF. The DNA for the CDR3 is TGCGCCAGCAGCCAGGCAGGGGTAGCTGGAAACACCATATATTTT.